These T cell receptor beta chains were read from a single sample in a study of shared clonotypes between healthy human individuals. Profiled with immunoSEQ multiplex PCR; TCRdb holds only in-frame clones, not every one. The data hold around 1.1 million clones, with around three quarters observed a single time. The sample was memory CD4+ T cells from PBMCs. The receptors here all came from a man younger than 35 in good health. Some clones in this sample may be carry-over from other donors' samples. The CDR3 runs from the conserved cysteine through the conserved F or W. A D gene is named only where the DNA matches it firmly. Clone size, where shown, is once, few, many, or a class for clones that have expanded.

size	V	D	J	DNA	CDR3
-	TRBV2	TRBD1	TRBJ2-4	TGTGCCAGCAGTGGACAGGGAGTGGACATTCAGTACTTC	CASSGQGVDIQYF
-	TRBV30	TRBD1	TRBJ2-3	TGTGCCTGGAGCCAAACCCCGACAGGGGGCTACACAGATACGCAGTATTTT	CAWSQTPTGGYTDTQYF
-	TRBV4-1	TRBD1	TRBJ1-1	TGCGCCAGCAGCCAAGGAATGGCAGGGGGTATAGCTTTCTTT	CASSQGMAGGIAFF
-	TRBV4-1	-	TRBJ2-7	TGCGCCAGCAGCCAAGACACGGTGAGGTCCTACGAGCAGTACTTC	CASSQDTVRSYEQYF
-	TRBV18	TRBD1	TRBJ1-1	TGTGCCAGCTCACGGGGACAGCAGAACACTGAAGCTTTCTTT	CASSRGQQNTEAFF
-	TRBV18	-	TRBJ2-7	TGTGCCAGCTCACCACGGGACACTCTCGAGCAGTACTTC	CASSPRDTLEQYF
-	TRBV2	-	TRBJ2-2	TGTGCCAGCAGTGAAACGCAGGTCATGAACACCGGGGAGCTGTTTTTT	CASSETQVMNTGELFF
few	TRBV5-1	-	TRBJ2-2	TGCGCCAGCAGCTTGGATGATCCGAACACCGGGGAGCTGTTTTTT	CASSLDDPNTGELFF
-	TRBV2	TRBD2	TRBJ2-1	TGTGCCAGCAGTGCCTATAGCGGGAGTGCGTCGCACTACAATGAGCAGTTCTTC	CASSAYSGSASHYNEQFF
-	TRBV28	-	TRBJ2-7	TGTGCCAGCAGTCGACAGGTCCTTGGCGAGCAGTACTTC	CASSRQVLGEQYF
-	TRBV2	TRBD1	TRBJ2-7	TGTGCCAGCAGTGACCAGGGGGTGTACTACGAGCAGTACTTC	CASSDQGVYYEQYF
-	TRBV5-4	-	TRBJ1-4	TGTGCCAGCAGCTTGGGCAGGTCAGCCCCTTATGAAAAACTGTTTTTT	CASSLGRSAPYEKLFF
-	TRBV7-2	-	TRBJ1-1	TGTGCCAGCAGCCAGTCGACAGGCTTGGGAGCTTTCTTT	CASSQSTGLGAFF
-	TRBV28	-	TRBJ1-5	TGTGCCAGCAGTTTTCAGTCGGGGGGCAATCAGCCCCAGCATTTT	CASSFQSGGNQPQHF
-	TRBV5-1	TRBD1	TRBJ2-6	TGCGCCAGCAGCACGGACAGGGCCCAGACTGGGATGGCCAACGTCCTGACTTTC	CASSTDRAQTGMANVLTF
-	TRBV5-1	TRBD2	TRBJ2-3	TGCGCCAGCAGTTATATTCCGGGACTATCCACAGATACGCAGTATTTT	CASSYIPGLSTDTQYF
once	TRBV18	TRBD1	TRBJ2-7	TGTGCCACGGGACAGGGAAGTACCTACGAGCAGTACTTC	CATGQGSTYEQYF
-	TRBV6-1	-	TRBJ2-7	TGTGCCAGCAGTGAAATCCCCTTCACTAGCACGAAGAGAGGGTGGATTCCTTACGAGCAGTACTTC	CASSEIPFTSTKRGWIPYEQYF
few	TRBV30	-	TRBJ2-4	TGTGCCTGGAGTGTACAATGGGATCCGAACATTCAGTACTTC	CAWSVQWDPNIQYF
-	TRBV5-4	TRBD1	TRBJ1-2	TGTGCCAGCAGCCCCGGTCGGGACAGGGGCTATGGCTACACCTTC	CASSPGRDRGYGYTF
-	TRBV5-1	-	TRBJ1-3	TGCGCCAGCAGCTTGGGACAAGCTGGAAACACCATATATTTT	CASSLGQAGNTIYF
-	TRBV18	-	TRBJ2-6	TGTGCCAGCTCACCACCGAGGGGCGGCTCTGGGGCCAACGTCCTGACTTTC	CASSPPRGGSGANVLTF
-	TRBV18	TRBD1	TRBJ1-2	TGTGCCAGCTCACCGATACAGGGGGCGCCTTATGGCTACACCTTC	CASSPIQGAPYGYTF
-	TRBV5-1	-	TRBJ1-2	-	CASSLFFGGIYGYTF
few	TRBV6-5	TRBD1	TRBJ2-7	TGTGCCAGCAGTTACCCCGGACAGGGGAACTACGAGCAGTACTTC	CASSYPGQGNYEQYF
-	TRBV5-1	TRBD2	TRBJ2-5	TGCGCCAGCAGCCCGGCCGGGGCACTAGCGGGAGTTGGAGAGACCCAGTACTTC	CASSPAGALAGVGETQYF
-	TRBV28	-	TRBJ2-1	TGTGCCAGCAGTCCCCCCGGGGGAGTCAATGAGCAGTTCTTC	CASSPPGGVNEQFF
-	TRBV18	-	TRBJ2-2	TGTGCCAGCTCACCGACGGGGGTCGGGGAGCTGTTTTTT	CASSPTGVGELFF
-	TRBV4-3	-	TRBJ2-3	TGCGCCAGCAGCCAAGTTGAACAGGCCCATCTCGGAGGGACGCAGTATTTT	CASSQVEQAHLGGTQYF
-	TRBV19	TRBD2	TRBJ2-3	TGTGCCAGCCGTCCGACTAGCCCCACAGATACGCAGTATTTT	CASRPTSPTDTQYF
-	TRBV6-1	TRBD2	TRBJ2-3	TGTGCCAGCAGTGACCCTAGCGGGAGGGGCACAGATACGCAGTATTTT	CASSDPSGRGTDTQYF
once	TRBV6-1	-	TRBJ1-3	TGTGCCAGCAGTGAAGAGAAGGGAGGGCCCCGCTCTGGAAACACCATATATTTT	CASSEEKGGPRSGNTIYF
-	TRBV18	TRBD2	TRBJ2-2	TGTGCCAGCTCACCGGAACTAGCGGCGAACACCGGGGAGCTGTTTTTT	CASSPELAANTGELFF
-	TRBV2	TRBD1	TRBJ2-6	TGTGCCAGCCGGACCCCTAGGACAGGGACCTACTCTGGGGCCAACGTCCTGACTTTC	CASRTPRTGTYSGANVLTF
few	TRBV4-2	TRBD2	TRBJ2-7	TGTGCCAGCAGCCAAGAAGTAACGGGAGGCTACGAGCAGTACTTC	CASSQEVTGGYEQYF
-	TRBV4-1	-	TRBJ2-2	TGCGCCAGCAGCCAACCAAGGGCGGACGCGAACACCGGGGAGCTGTTTTTT	CASSQPRADANTGELFF
few	TRBV30	-	TRBJ1-1	TGTGCCTGGAGTGTAATGGTTGGTGAAGCTTTCTTT	CAWSVMVGEAFF
many	TRBV28	TRBD1	TRBJ1-2	TGTGCCAGCCAGGGGGCGGGGGAAGGCTACACCTTC	CASQGAGEGYTF
-	TRBV7-2	TRBD2	TRBJ2-5	TGTGCCAGCAGCTTAGGGAGGACTAGCGAAAAGACCCAGTACTTC	CASSLGRTSEKTQYF
-	TRBV18	TRBD2	TRBJ2-5	TGTGCCAGCTCGGAAACTAGCGTGAGAGAGACCCAGTACTTC	CASSETSVRETQYF
-	TRBV27	TRBD2	TRBJ2-1	TGTGCCAGCAGTCCGCGCTCCGGGACTAGCCTCAGAAATGAGCAGTTCTTC	CASSPRSGTSLRNEQFF
-	TRBV5-1	-	TRBJ2-7	TGCGCCAGCAGCTTGTCAGGGGGAGGTTCCTACGAGCAGTACTTC	CASSLSGGGSYEQYF
-	TRBV5-1	-	TRBJ1-1	TGCGCCAGCAGCGAAGGACAGAACACTGAAGCTTTCTTT	CASSEGQNTEAFF